This TCR beta chain was identified in a study of Graves' ophthalmopathy and Graves' hyperthyroidism. About the research overall: Before any treatment, peripheral blood was taken at the initial diagnosis.

Overall study findings and caveats: A 13-signature model separated ophthalmopathy from stable hyperthyroidism, about 91% sensitivity, approximately 84% specificity. Blood contained most expanded thyroid clonotypes exceeding 0.001 frequency.

Transcripts of RNA were the source for amplifying TCR beta CDR3 regions. Second-round multiplex PCR came after a first-round RT-PCR that employed HTBI primers. From the multiplex PCR reads, TCRdb called clonotypes with MiXCR, one entry per CDR3 protein. The sample lists 600,000 to 950,000 distinct CDR3 sequences, approximately 40% occurring once. Additional autoimmune diseases, uncontrolled infections, pregnancy or lactation disqualified patients. About this clonotype: What it binds is not known.

Germline V lookup: CDR1 DFQATT, CDR2 SNEGSKA (reference sequence). There are 13 residues in the CDR3. With 4 bases removed from V and 0 bases from J, the gap between germline ends came to 9 bases. The rearrangement links TRBV20-1 to TRBJ2-5; D is undetermined. The sequence derives from an adult man with Graves' ophthalmopathy. The material sequenced was peripheral blood. In DNA form, the CDR3 reads TGCAGTGCTAAGGACGGCCACCAAGAGACCCAGTACTTC. This codes for CSAKDGHQETQYF.